This T cell receptor (beta chain) was identified during a study of technical replicates of blood from a handful of donors. Generated by immunoSEQ multiplex PCR, the TCRdb table keeps only in-frame clones and is missing some. This table has around 70,000 clones, approximately 97% appearing once. V trimming: 5 bases; J trimming: 4 bases; junction bases outside the gene matches: 2. Per germline, CDR1 MRHNA and CDR2 SNTAGT. The CDR3 contains 14 residues. Material for sequencing was T cells isolated from PBMCs. The rearrangement joins TRBV6-4 to TRBJ2-1; 10 bases map to TRBD2. This receptor was taken from a human donor in good health. The CDR3 loop is CASSLSGRYNEQFF. The CDR3 DNA sequence: TGTGCCAGCAGTCTTAGCGGGAGGTACAATGAGCAGTTCTTC.